The entry that follows covers one T cell receptor (beta chain) sequence. This sample stems from a study of blood T cell repertoires in COVID-19. The protocol was immunoSEQ multiplex PCR, while the TCRdb copy is restricted to in-frame clones and leaves out a portion. The table lists 280,000 or so clones, 75% to 90% of them singletons, with 2% to 3% in the top ten. Assignment of participants to cohorts was predicated upon participant-reported clinical history. The CDR3 loop spans 14 amino acids. Trimming left V 4 bases short and J 4 bases short, with 16 bases between. Germline loops: CDR1 GTSNPN, CDR2 SVGIG (reference sequence).

The sample consisted of PBMCs or T cells enriched from blood (not recorded which). The rearrangement uses TRBV30 and TRBJ1-1, with D maybe TRBD1 (5 bases). This TCR derives from a woman aged 50 to 65 who had recovered from COVID-19. The CDR3 nucleotides read TGTGCCTGGACGCGACCAGGGATTGGCACTGAAGCTTTCTTT. This codes for CAWTRPGIGTEAFF.